A single sample is the source of the 18 T cell receptor beta chains below, sequenced in a study of cytomegalovirus exposure and HLA in healthy donors. 13 Jbeta primers and 60 Vbeta primers were used for the PCR. Data came from immunoSEQ multiplex PCR; TCRdb stores just in-frame clones and leaves some out. The sample includes hundreds of thousands of clones, about 75% seen only once; the top ten take 1.5% to 2%. The sequencing sample was made of PBMCs. All receptors come from a man between 18 and 35 years old in good health and CMV-seronegative.

This clone showed up just a few times. The chain recombines TRBV28 with TRBJ2-3; TRBD2 matches 13 bases. CDR1 MDHEN and CDR2 SYDVKM come from the germline V gene. The V gene end was trimmed by 6 bases and the J gene end by 4 bases; junction bases not matched to a gene: 10. CDR3 length: 17 residues. This CDR3 reads CASRGLAGSIAADTQYF. CDR3 sequence (DNA): TGTGCCAGCAGGGGACTAGCGGGATCTATAGCTGCAGATACGCAGTATTTT.

The V and J genes are TRBV6-5 and TRBJ1-5, with 8 bases identical to TRBD1. Germline-derived CDR1 and CDR2 are MNHEY and SVGAGI. The CDR3 spans 14 residues. Trimming removed 6 bases from V and 4 bases from J; junction bases left unmatched: 5. This CDR3 is CASSSDRVNQPQHF. The CDR3 DNA is TGTGCCAGCAGCTCGGACAGGGTTAATCAGCCCCAGCATTTT.

V gene TRBV5-6 combines with J gene TRBJ2-7; D remains ambiguous. V lost 1 base and J 1 base, leaving 3 bases between the germline ends. The CDR3 extends over 12 amino acids. Germline lookup yields CDR1 SGHDT and CDR2 YYEEEE. The CDR3 loop reads CASSLQSYEQYF. In nucleotides, the CDR3 is TGTGCCAGCAGCTTGCAATCCTACGAGCAGTACTTC.

The chain links TRBV19 to TRBJ2-1; 7 bases match TRBD2. CDR3 length equals 15 residues. The germline V gene encodes CDR1 LNHDA and CDR2 SQIVND (reference sequence). J lost 6 bases, V lost 6 bases, and 11 bases had no gene match. The CDR3: CASRGGSGILNEQFF. CDR3 nucleotides: TGTGCCAGTAGGGGCGGGAGTGGAATTCTCAATGAGCAGTTCTTC. Together with reference TRBV19 and TRBJ2-1, the CDR3 gives the full variable domain: DGGITQSPKYLFRKEGQNVTLSCEQNLNHDAMYWYRQDPGQGLRLIYYSQIVNDFQKGDIAEGYSVSREKKESFPLTVTSAQKNPTAFYLCASRGGSGILNEQFFGPGTRLTVL.

The chain joins TRBV15 to TRBJ1-2; tentative D call: TRBD1 (5 bases). The CDR3 sequence is 17 residues long. The germline CDR1 and CDR2 sequences are LNHNV and YYDKDF (reference sequence). The ends were cut back, 0 bases at V and 5 bases at J, with 19 bases in the middle. The DNA of the CDR3 is TGTGCCACCAGCAGAGATCGATCCGAGACAGCTATTTATGGCTACACCTTC. This sequence encodes CATSRDRSETAIYGYTF.

The chain combines TRBV7-9 with TRBJ1-2, with 8 bases identical to TRBD1. This CDR3 comprises 15 residues. Germline V gene sequence: CDR1 SEHNR, CDR2 FQNEAQ (reference sequence). V shed 1 base and J 8 bases; nucleotides not matched to a gene: 9. The CDR3, as DNA: TGTGCCAGCAGCTTAGGGACAGGGAGTGGTGACGGCTACACCTTC. Its protein is CASSLGTGSGDGYTF.

This clone appeared a single time. The chain has TRBV11-3 and TRBJ2-2; D unclear. The V end lost 2 bases, the J end lost 7 bases, and 5 bases lay between the germline ends. CDR1 is SGHNT, CDR2 YENEEA, per germline. This CDR3 has 12 residues. CDR3 DNA: TGTGCCAGCAGCTTAATTCTCGGGGAGCTGTTTTTT. Its translation: CASSLILGELFF.

This clone was seen a handful of times. The rearrangement links TRBV7-8 to TRBJ2-3; D is undetermined. The germline V gene has CDR1 SGHVS and CDR2 FQNEAQ. The CDR3 spans 15 residues. The V end lost 2 bases, the J end lost 2 bases, and 11 bases lay between the germline ends. The CDR3 DNA reads TGTGCCAGCAGCTTACTCTGGGCAGTCACAGATACGCAGTATTTT. As protein: CASSLLWAVTDTQYF.

The CDR3 loop is CASSYLRTGVGNTIYF. Here the CDR3 DNA reads TGTGCCAGCAGTTACCTCCGGACAGGGGTAGGAAACACCATATATTTT. The rearrangement joins TRBV6-5 to TRBJ1-3, with 9 bases aligning to TRBD1. J gave up 4 bases and V 2 bases, and 6 bases lay outside the gene matches. The CDR3 contains 16 residues. Germline assignment: CDR1 MNHEY and CDR2 SVGAGI.

This clone was seen more than once but under ten times. The chain is built from TRBV27 and TRBJ2-7; TRBD2 is a possible D gene (6 bases). Trimming took off 3 bases at V and 3 bases at J, with 18 bases between the two ends. Germline CDR1 and CDR2: MNHEY and SMNVEV (reference sequence). The CDR3 runs 16 residues. CDR3 loop: CASSFRTPDSGYEQYF. CDR3 bases: TGTGCCAGCAGTTTCAGAACCCCGGATAGCGGCTACGAGCAGTACTTC.

On this clone: The junction differs from germline at one of its ends, possibly a read error. The genes are TRBV30 and TRBJ2-7, with 9 bases matching TRBD1. The V gene's germline CDR1 is GTSNPN and CDR2 SVGIG (reference sequence). The CDR3 sequence is 15 residues long. CDR3 sequence: CAWSPRPGQGNDVDF. The CDR3 region has the DNA TGTGCCTGGAGTCCGAGGCCGGGACAGGGTAACGATGTGGACTTC.

The chain is built from TRBV7-2 and TRBJ2-3; 9 positions agree with TRBD2. Germline V gene lookup returns CDR1 SGHTA and CDR2 FQGNSA. The CDR3 has 18 amino acids. The V and J ends lost 6 bases and 1 base, in that order; junction bases with no gene match: 14. DNA for the CDR3: TGTGCCAGCAGACCTAGTTGGGGCGGGGGGGCCGGCACAGATACGCAGTATTTT. Translating gives CASRPSWGGGAGTDTQYF.

The table lists this clone with a count of one. The chain joins TRBV10-3 to TRBJ1-2; TRBD1 aligns across 10 bases. The CDR3 is 17 amino acids. Germline values: CDR1 ENHRY, CDR2 SYGVKD. With V trimmed by 0 bases and J by 4 bases, 8 bases remained unmatched. CDR3 DNA sequence: TGTGCCATCAGTGAGTCTTGGACAGGGGGACCCGGCTATGGCTACACCTTC. It translates to CAISESWTGGPGYGYTF.

The chain carries TRBV6-6 and TRBJ1-4; 8 bases map to TRBD1. The CDR3 spans 15 residues. CDR1 is MNHNY, CDR2 SVGAGI, per germline (reference sequence). V lost 7 bases and J lost 6; bases outside the gene matches: 10. CDR3 sequence reads: CASTQGALGDEKLFF. For the CDR3, the DNA is TGTGCCAGCACCCAGGGGGCGCTTGGTGATGAAAAACTGTTTTTT.

There are a few counts of this clone. The chain carries TRBV13 and TRBJ2-2, with 9 bases aligning to TRBD1. Germline lookup yields CDR1 PRHDT and CDR2 FYEKMQ (reference sequence). The junction had 1 base not matched to a gene; V was cut back by 3 bases and J by 8 bases. CDR3 length: 13 residues. CDR3 sequence reads: CASSFGTGGELFF. The CDR3 nucleotides read TGTGCCAGCAGCTTTGGGACAGGGGGGGAGCTGTTTTTT.

This chain connects TRBV30 to TRBJ2-7; 8 positions agree with TRBD1. Germline CDR1 reads GTSNPN; CDR2 reads SVGIG (reference sequence). V lost 1 base to trimming and J lost 5 bases; unmatched junction nucleotides: 13. The CDR3 consists of 16 residues. The chain's CDR3 is CAWSGPRTGKNDEQYF. The DNA for the CDR3 is TGTGCCTGGAGTGGGCCCCGGACAGGGAAAAATGACGAGCAGTACTTC.

The V gene is TRBV6-5, the J gene TRBJ1-1; tentative D call: TRBD1 (6 bases). V shed 8 bases and J shed 1 base, with 17 bases lying between them. In germline, CDR1 is MNHEY, CDR2 SVGAGI. CDR3 length: 15 amino acids. CDR3 coding DNA: TGTGCCAGCCCCCAAACGGGACACGAGAACACTGAAGCTTTCTTT. This codes for CASPQTGHENTEAFF.

CDR3 residues: CATSSDSRETQYF. For the CDR3, the DNA is TGTGCCACCAGCAGTGACAGCCGAGAGACCCAGTACTTC. The chain carries TRBV15 and TRBJ2-5; TRBD1 might be the D (5 bases). V lost 3 bases, J lost 4 bases, and 9 bases lay in between. Germline CDR1 LNHNV, CDR2 YYDKDF (reference sequence). The CDR3 length is 13 residues.